Below are 13 T cell receptor beta chains sequenced from a single sample in a study of shared clonotypes between healthy human individuals. Only in-frame clones appear in the TCRdb table, and some are missing; sequencing was by immunoSEQ multiplex PCR. Counted here are roughly 500,000 clones, more than 65% occurring once; the ten biggest clones make up over 10%. Material for sequencing was PBMCs. The receptors derive from a woman aged 40 to 49 in good health. Some clones in this sample may be carry-over from other donors' samples.

The CDR3: CASTQGQGVGETQYF. For the CDR3, the DNA is TGTGCCAGCACCCAGGGACAGGGGGTGGGAGAGACCCAGTACTTC. The chain recombines TRBV4-2 with TRBJ2-5, with TRBD1 matching 11 bases. CDR1 LGHNA and CDR2 YNFKEQ come from the germline V gene. The CDR3 has 15 residues. Trimming at V came to 7 bases and at J to 4 bases, leaving 8 bases not matched to a gene.

The chain joins TRBV19 to TRBJ2-7, with 7 bases aligning to TRBD2. Losses at the gene ends were 9 bases for V and 0 bases for J; bases not matched to a gene: 14. This CDR3 contains 16 residues. From germline, CDR1 is LNHDA and CDR2 SQIVND (reference sequence). The CDR3 spells CARTPSAGRTSYEQYF. CDR3 nucleotide sequence: TGTGCCAGAACCCCGTCTGCCGGGAGGACCTCCTACGAGCAGTACTTC.

This clone came up a few times. The V gene is TRBV29-1, the J gene TRBJ2-3; D call uncertain. V lost 7 bases, J lost 3 bases, and 14 bases lay in between. The germline CDR1 and CDR2 sequences are SQVTM and ANQGSEA. The CDR3 is 13 residues long. CDR3 amino acids: CSAYLMGTDTQYF. In nucleotides, the CDR3 is TGCAGCGCCTACCTAATGGGGACAGATACGCAGTATTTT.

This clone was recorded a few times. The chain uses TRBV7-9 and TRBJ2-1; TRBD2 aligns across 11 bases. CDR3 length: 16 residues. Losses at the gene ends were 4 bases for V and 7 bases for J; bases not matched to a gene: 9. Germline loops: CDR1 SEHNR, CDR2 FQNEAQ (reference sequence). The CDR3 DNA reads as TGTGCCAGCAGCTCCCCGGGACTAGCGGTAACTAATGAGCAGTTCTTC. Translation gives CASSSPGLAVTNEQFF.

The rearrangement uses TRBV5-5 and TRBJ1-5; a possible D gene is TRBD1 (5 bases). V was cut by 1 base and J by 1 base, with 6 bases left in between. CDR1 SGHKS and CDR2 YYEKEE come from the germline V gene (reference sequence). The CDR3 totals 14 residues. CDR3 in amino acids: CASSLWGSNQPQHF. In nucleotides, the CDR3 is TGTGCCAGCAGCTTGTGGGGCAGCAATCAGCCCCAGCATTTT.

The chain has TRBV27 and TRBJ2-3; possibly TRBD2 for D (5 bases). The CDR3 has 14 amino acids. Germline CDR1 and CDR2: MNHEY and SMNVEV (reference sequence). Trimming pared 0 bases from V and 4 bases from J, leaving 8 bases between. The CDR3 region is CASSLSLAADTQYF. The DNA for the CDR3 is TGTGCCAGCAGTTTATCCCTAGCAGCAGATACGCAGTATTTT.

The V gene is TRBV11-3, the J gene TRBJ2-7; TRBD1 agrees at 11 bases. CDR1 and CDR2 (germline): SGHNT, YENEEA. The CDR3 has 15 residues. The J segment lost 6 bases and the V segment lost 0 bases, leaving 4 bases of the junction unmatched. As DNA, the CDR3 is TGTGCCAGCAGCTTAGATCGCGGGACAGGGGGCGAGCAGTACTTC. The encoded protein is CASSLDRGTGGEQYF.

V gene TRBV2 combines with J gene TRBJ2-5; D is unresolved. The CDR3 sequence is 12 residues long. With 10 bases removed from V and 5 bases from J, the gap between germline ends came to 14 bases. Per the germline V gene, CDR1 is SNHLY and CDR2 is FYNNEI. The DNA for the CDR3 is TGTGCCACCGAAGGAAGCGACGAGACCCAGTACTTC. It specifies CATEGSDETQYF. Complete variable domain (other parts from reference TRBV2 and TRBJ2-5): EPEVTQTPSHQVTQMGQEVILRCVPISNHLYFYWYRQILGQKVEFLVSFYNNEISEKSEIFDDQFSVERPDGSNFTLKIRSTKLEDSAMYFCATEGSDETQYFGPGTRLLVL.

Details on this clone: Other DNA sequences in this sample translate to the same CDR3. This chain links TRBV6-5 with TRBJ1-5, with D maybe TRBD1 (6 bases). V was pared by 4 bases and J by 0 bases, with 13 bases between. Per germline, CDR1 MNHEY and CDR2 SVGAGI. CDR3 length equals 16 residues. The DNA for the CDR3 is TGTGCCAGCAGTTCACTGACAGGTTATAGCAATCAGCCCCAGCATTTT. Protein: CASSSLTGYSNQPQHF.

The rearrangement links TRBV5-1 to TRBJ2-3, with 8 bases matching TRBD2. The V gene's germline CDR1 is SGHRS and CDR2 YFSETQ. V shed 0 bases, J shed 0 bases, and the junction held 6 bases outside the gene matches. The CDR3 is 17 residues long. This CDR3 reads CASSLALASGSTDTQYF. CDR3 coding DNA: TGCGCCAGCAGCTTGGCCTTGGCTAGCGGGAGCACAGATACGCAGTATTTT.

The CDR3 region is CASSAPGTASSYEQYF. CDR3 in DNA: TGTGCCAGTAGTGCCCCCGGGACAGCGAGCTCCTACGAGCAGTACTTC. This chain joins TRBV19 and TRBJ2-7, with TRBD1 matching 7 bases. Germline V gene lookup returns CDR1 LNHDA and CDR2 SQIVND (reference sequence). V shed 5 bases and J 0 bases; nucleotides not matched to a gene: 10. The CDR3 extends over 16 amino acids.

The chain uses TRBV19 and TRBJ2-2; 8 bases agree with TRBD2. This CDR3 comprises 16 residues. V trimming: 5 bases; J trimming: 5 bases; junction bases outside the gene matches: 10. CDR1 and CDR2 (germline): LNHDA, SQIVND (reference sequence). CDR3 nucleotide sequence: TGTGCCAGTAGTGTGAGCGGGGGCCGGGGGACCGGGGAGCTGTTTTTT. It is translated as CASSVSGGRGTGELFF. Using reference TRBV19 and TRBJ2-2 for the parts outside the CDR3, the full variable domain is DGGITQSPKYLFRKEGQNVTLSCEQNLNHDAMYWYRQDPGQGLRLIYYSQIVNDFQKGDIAEGYSVSREKKESFPLTVTSAQKNPTAFYLCASSVSGGRGTGELFFGEGSRLTVL.

This clone was detected only a few times. The chain recombines TRBV28 with TRBJ1-5; 9 bases map to TRBD1. The germline CDR1 and CDR2 sequences are MDHEN and SYDVKM. The CDR3 length is 15 residues. V shed 6 bases, J shed 8 bases, and the junction held 11 bases outside the gene matches. CDR3 in amino acids: CASSEPGQGLEPQHF. The CDR3 coding sequence is TGTGCCAGCAGCGAACCGGGACAGGGCTTGGAGCCCCAGCATTTT. Variable domain in full (rest from reference TRBV28 and TRBJ1-5): DVKVTQSSRYLVKRTGEKVFLECVQDMDHENMFWYRQDPGLGLRLIYFSYDVKMKEKGDIPEGYSVSREKKERFSLILESASTNQTSMYLCASSEPGQGLEPQHFGDGTRLSIL.